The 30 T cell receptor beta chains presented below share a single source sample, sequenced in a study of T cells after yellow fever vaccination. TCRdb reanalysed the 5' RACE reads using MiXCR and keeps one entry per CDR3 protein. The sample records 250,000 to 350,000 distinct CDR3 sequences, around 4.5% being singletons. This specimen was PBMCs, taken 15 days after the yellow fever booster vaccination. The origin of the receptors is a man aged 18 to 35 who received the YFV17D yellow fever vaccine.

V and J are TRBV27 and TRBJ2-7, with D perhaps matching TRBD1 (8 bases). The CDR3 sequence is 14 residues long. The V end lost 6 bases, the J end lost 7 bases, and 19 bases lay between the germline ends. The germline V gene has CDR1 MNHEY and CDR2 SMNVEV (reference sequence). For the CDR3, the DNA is TGTGCCAGCAGGATGACAGGGGTCGGGGGGGAGCAGTACGTC. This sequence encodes CASRMTGVGGEQYV.

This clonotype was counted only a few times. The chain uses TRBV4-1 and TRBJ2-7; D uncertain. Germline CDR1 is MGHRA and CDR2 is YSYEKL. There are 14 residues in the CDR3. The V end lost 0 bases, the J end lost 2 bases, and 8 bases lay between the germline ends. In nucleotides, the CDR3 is TGCGCCAGCAGCCAAGAGCAAAATACCTACGAGCAGTACTTC. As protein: CASSQEQNTYEQYF.

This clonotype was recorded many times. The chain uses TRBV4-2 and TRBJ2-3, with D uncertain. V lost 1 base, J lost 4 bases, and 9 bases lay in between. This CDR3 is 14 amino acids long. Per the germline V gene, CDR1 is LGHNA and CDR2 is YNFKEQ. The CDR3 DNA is TGTGCCAGCAGCCAAGGAGGCAACCCAGATACGCAGTATTTT. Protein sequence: CASSQGGNPDTQYF.

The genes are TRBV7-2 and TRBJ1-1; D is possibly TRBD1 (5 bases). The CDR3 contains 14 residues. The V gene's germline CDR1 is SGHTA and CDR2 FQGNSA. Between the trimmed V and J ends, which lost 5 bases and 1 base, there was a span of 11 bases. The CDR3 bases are TGTGCCAGCAGCCCACAGGCACCGAACACTGAAGCTTTCTTT. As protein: CASSPQAPNTEAFF.

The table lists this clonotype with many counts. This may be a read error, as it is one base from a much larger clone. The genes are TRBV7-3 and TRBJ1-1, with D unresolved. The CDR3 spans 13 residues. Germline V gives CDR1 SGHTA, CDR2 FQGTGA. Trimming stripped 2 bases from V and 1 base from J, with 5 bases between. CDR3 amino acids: CASSLGKNTEAFF. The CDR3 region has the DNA TGTGCCAGCAGCTTAGGAAAGAACACTGAAGCTTTCTTT.

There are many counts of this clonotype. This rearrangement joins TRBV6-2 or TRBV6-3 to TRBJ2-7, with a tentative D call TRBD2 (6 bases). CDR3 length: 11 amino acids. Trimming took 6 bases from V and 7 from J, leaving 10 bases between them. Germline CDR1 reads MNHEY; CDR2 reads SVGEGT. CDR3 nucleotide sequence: TGTGCCAGCAGCCAAGGGAGGGAGCAGTACTTC. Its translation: CASSQGREQYF.

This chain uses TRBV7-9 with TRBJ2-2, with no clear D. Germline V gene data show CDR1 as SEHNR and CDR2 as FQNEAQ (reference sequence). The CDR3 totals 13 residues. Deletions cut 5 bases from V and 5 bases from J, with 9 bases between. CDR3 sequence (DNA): TGTGCCAGCAGCAGCGCGAGTACCGGGGAGCTGTTTTTT. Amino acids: CASSSASTGELFF.

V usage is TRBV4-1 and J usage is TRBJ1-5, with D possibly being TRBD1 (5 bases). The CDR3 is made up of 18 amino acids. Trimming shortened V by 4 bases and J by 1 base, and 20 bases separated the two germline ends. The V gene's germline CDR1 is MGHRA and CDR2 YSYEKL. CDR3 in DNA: TGCGCCAGCAGCCGGGGACGACGGGAGCCTCTAAGCAATCAGCCCCAGCATTTT. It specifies CASSRGRREPLSNQPQHF.

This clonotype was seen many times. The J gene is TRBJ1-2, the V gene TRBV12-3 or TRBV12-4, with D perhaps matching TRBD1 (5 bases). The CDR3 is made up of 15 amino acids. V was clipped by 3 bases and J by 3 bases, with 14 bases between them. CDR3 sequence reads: CASSLGQAGDYGYTF. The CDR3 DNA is TGTGCCAGCAGTTTGGGGCAGGCTGGGGACTATGGCTACACCTTC.

The CDR3 sequence: CASSRTGTGRYNEQFF. The CDR3, as DNA: TGTGCCAGCAGCCGAACTGGGACAGGACGCTACAATGAGCAGTTCTTC. The chain joins TRBV3-1 to TRBJ2-1, with TRBD1 matching 8 bases. Germline values: CDR1 LGHDT, CDR2 YNNKEL (reference sequence). CDR3 length equals 16 residues. The ends lost 4 bases at V and 3 bases at J; junction bases unmatched: 8.

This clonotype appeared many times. The CDR3 region is CASSLSTGSYEQFF. For the CDR3, the DNA is TGTGCCAGCAGCCTCTCCACGGGGTCCTATGAGCAGTTCTTC. The chain links TRBV7-2 to TRBJ2-1, with D perhaps TRBD2 (5 bases). Germline V CDR1 and CDR2: SGHTA, FQGNSA. The V gene lost 5 bases and the J gene lost 8 bases, with 16 bases spanning the gap. The CDR3 contains 14 residues. Variable domain in full (rest from reference TRBV7-2 and TRBJ2-1): GAGVSQSPSNKVTEKGKDVELRCDPISGHTALYWYRQSLGQGLEFLIYFQGNSAPDKSGLPSDRFSAERTGGSVSTLTIQRTQQEDSAVYLCASSLSTGSYEQFFGPGTRLTVL.

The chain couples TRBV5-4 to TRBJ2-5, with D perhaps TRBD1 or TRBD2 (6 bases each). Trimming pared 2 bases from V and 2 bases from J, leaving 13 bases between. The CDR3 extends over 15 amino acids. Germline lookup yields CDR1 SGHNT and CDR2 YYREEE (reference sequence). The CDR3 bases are TGTGCCAGCAGCTTTAGAGGGGGGCTTCAAGAGACCCAGTACTTC. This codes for CASSFRGGLQETQYF. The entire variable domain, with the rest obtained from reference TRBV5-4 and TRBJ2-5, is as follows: ETGVTQSPTHLIKTRGQQVTLRCSSQSGHNTVSWYQQALGQGPQFIFQYYREEENGRGNFPPRFSGLQFPNYSSELNVNALELDDSALYLCASSFRGGLQETQYFGPGTRLLVL.

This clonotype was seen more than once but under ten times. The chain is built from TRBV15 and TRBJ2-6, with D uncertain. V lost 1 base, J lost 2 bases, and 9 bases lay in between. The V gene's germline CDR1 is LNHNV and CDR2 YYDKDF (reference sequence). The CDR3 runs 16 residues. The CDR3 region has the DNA TGTGCCACCAGCAGAGGGATGCAGACTGGGGCCAACGTCCTGACTTTC. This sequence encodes CATSRGMQTGANVLTF. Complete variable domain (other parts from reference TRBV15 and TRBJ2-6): DAMVIQNPRYQVTQFGKPVTLSCSQTLNHNVMYWYQQKSSQAPKLLFHYYDKDFNNEADTPDNFQSRRPNTSFCFLDIRSPGLGDTAMYLCATSRGMQTGANVLTFGAGSRLTVL.

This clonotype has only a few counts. CDR3 in amino acids: CASTRGRRGAIYRSSYNSPLHF. CDR3 in DNA: TGCGCCAGCACGAGGGGCCGGCGGGGAGCAATTTACCGGAGCTCCTATAATTCACCCCTCCACTTT. This sequence joins TRBV10-1 and TRBJ1-6; possibly TRBD1 for D (5 bases). The V gene lost 7 bases and the J gene lost 0 bases, with 31 bases spanning the gap. Germline CDR1 WNHNN, CDR2 SYGVQD (reference sequence). This CDR3 is 22 amino acids long.

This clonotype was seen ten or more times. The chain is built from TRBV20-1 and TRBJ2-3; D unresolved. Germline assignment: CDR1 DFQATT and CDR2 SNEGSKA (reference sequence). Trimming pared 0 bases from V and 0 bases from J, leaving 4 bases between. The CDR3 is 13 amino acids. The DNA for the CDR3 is TGCAGTGCTAGAGACACTAGCACAGATACGCAGTATTTT. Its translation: CSARDTSTDTQYF.

The CDR3 sequence: CSVDRPSEEQFF. CDR3 DNA sequence: TGCAGCGTTGACAGGCCCTCGGAGGAGCAGTTCTTC. The chain recombines TRBV29-1 with TRBJ2-1; D gene uncertain. CDR3 length: 12 residues. V dropped 3 bases and J dropped 10 bases, with 13 bases sitting between them. Germline assignment: CDR1 SQVTM and CDR2 ANQGSEA.

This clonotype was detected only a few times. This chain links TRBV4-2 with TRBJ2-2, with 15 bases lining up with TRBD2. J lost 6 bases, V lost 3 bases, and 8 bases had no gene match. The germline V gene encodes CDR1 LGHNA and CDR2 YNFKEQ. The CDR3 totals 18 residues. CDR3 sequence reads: CASSQPGLAGGTAGELFF. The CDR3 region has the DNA TGTGCCAGCAGCCAGCCGGGACTAGCGGGGGGAACTGCCGGGGAGCTGTTTTTT.

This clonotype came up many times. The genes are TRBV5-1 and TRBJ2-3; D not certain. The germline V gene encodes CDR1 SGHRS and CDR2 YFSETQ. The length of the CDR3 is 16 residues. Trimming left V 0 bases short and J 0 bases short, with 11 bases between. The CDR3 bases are TGCGCCAGCAGCTTGGGGGGAATGACTAGCACAGATACGCAGTATTTT. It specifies CASSLGGMTSTDTQYF.

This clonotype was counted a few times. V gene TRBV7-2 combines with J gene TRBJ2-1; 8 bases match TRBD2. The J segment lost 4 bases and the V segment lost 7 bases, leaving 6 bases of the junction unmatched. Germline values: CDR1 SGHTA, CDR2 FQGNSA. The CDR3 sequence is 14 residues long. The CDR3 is CASTSGGRYNEQFF. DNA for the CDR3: TGTGCCAGCACCTCGGGGGGGCGATACAATGAGCAGTTCTTC. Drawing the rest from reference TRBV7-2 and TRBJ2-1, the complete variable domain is GAGVSQSPSNKVTEKGKDVELRCDPISGHTALYWYRQSLGQGLEFLIYFQGNSAPDKSGLPSDRFSAERTGGSVSTLTIQRTQQEDSAVYLCASTSGGRYNEQFFGPGTRLTVL.

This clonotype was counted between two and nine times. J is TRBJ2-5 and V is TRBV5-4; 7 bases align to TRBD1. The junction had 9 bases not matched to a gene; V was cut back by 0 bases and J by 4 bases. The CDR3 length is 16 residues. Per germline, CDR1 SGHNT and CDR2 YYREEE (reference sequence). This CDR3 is CASSLGSTGWRETQYF. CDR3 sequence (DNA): TGTGCCAGCAGCTTGGGGTCGACAGGGTGGAGAGAGACCCAGTACTTC. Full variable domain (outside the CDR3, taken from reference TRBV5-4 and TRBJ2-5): ETGVTQSPTHLIKTRGQQVTLRCSSQSGHNTVSWYQQALGQGPQFIFQYYREEENGRGNFPPRFSGLQFPNYSSELNVNALELDDSALYLCASSLGSTGWRETQYFGPGTRLLVL.

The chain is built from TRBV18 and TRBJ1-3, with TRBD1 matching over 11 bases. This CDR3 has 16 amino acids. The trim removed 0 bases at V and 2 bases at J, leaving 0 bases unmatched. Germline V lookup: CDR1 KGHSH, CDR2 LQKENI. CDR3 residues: CASSPPGQGAGNTIYF. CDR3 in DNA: TGTGCCAGCTCACCACCGGGACAGGGGGCTGGAAACACCATATATTTT.

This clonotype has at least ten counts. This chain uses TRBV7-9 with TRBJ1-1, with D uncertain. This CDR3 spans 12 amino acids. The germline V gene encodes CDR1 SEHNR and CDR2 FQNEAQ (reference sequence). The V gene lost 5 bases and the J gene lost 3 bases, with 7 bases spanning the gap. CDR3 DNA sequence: TGTGCCAGCAGCAACGGGTACACTGAAGCTTTCTTT. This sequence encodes CASSNGYTEAFF. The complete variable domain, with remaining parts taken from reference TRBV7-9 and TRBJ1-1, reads DTGVSQNPRHKITKRGQNVTFRCDPISEHNRLYWYRQTLGQGPEFLTYFQNEAQLEKSRLLSDRFSAERPKGSFSTLEIQRTEQGDSAMYLCASSNGYTEAFFGQGTRLTVV.

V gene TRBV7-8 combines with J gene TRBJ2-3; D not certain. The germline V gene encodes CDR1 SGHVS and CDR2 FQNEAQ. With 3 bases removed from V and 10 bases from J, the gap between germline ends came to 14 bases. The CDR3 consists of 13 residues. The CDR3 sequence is CASSFGPNEAQYF. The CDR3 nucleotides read TGTGCCAGCAGCTTCGGCCCCAATGAGGCGCAGTATTTT.

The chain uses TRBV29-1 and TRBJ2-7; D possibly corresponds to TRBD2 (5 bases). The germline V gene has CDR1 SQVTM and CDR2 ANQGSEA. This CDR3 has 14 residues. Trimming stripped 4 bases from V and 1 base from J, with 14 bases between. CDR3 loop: CSVVSASQSYEQYF. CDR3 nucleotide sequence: TGCAGCGTTGTGAGTGCTAGCCAATCCTACGAGCAGTACTTC.

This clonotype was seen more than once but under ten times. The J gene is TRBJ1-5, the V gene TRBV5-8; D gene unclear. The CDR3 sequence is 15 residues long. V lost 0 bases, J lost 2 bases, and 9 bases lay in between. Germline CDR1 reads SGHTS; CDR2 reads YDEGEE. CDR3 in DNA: TGTGCCAGCAGCTTGGCTATCGGGGGCAATCAGCCCCAGCATTTT. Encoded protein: CASSLAIGGNQPQHF. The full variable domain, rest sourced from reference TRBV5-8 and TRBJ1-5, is EAGVTQSPTHLIKTRGQQATLRCSPISGHTSVYWYQQALGLGLQFLLWYDEGEERNRGNFPPRFSGRQFPNYSSELNVNALELEDSALYLCASSLAIGGNQPQHFGDGTRLSIL.

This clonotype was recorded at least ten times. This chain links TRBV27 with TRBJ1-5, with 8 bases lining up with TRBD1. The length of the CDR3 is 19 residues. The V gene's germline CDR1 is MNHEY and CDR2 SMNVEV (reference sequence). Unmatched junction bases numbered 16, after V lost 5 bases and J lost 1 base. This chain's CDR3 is CASSDLPRGPERSNQPQHF. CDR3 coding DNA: TGTGCCAGCAGTGACTTACCCAGGGGGCCGGAACGAAGCAATCAGCCCCAGCATTTT.

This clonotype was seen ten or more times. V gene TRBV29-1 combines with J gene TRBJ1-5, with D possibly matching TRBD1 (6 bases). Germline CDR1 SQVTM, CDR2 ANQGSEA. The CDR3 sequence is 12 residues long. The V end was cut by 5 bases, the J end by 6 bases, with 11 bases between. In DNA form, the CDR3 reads TGCAGCGTTCAGGGGTCGGGTCAGCCCCAGCATTTT. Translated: CSVQGSGQPQHF.

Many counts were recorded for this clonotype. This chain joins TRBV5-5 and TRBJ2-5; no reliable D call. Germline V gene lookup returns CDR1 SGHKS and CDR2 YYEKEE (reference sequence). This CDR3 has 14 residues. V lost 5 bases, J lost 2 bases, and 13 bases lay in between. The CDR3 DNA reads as TGTGCCAGCAGTCGCGCGCAGATTCAAGAGACCCAGTACTTC. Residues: CASSRAQIQETQYF. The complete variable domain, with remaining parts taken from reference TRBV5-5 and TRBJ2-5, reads DAGVTQSPTHLIKTRGQQVTLRCSPISGHKSVSWYQQVLGQGPQFIFQYYEKEERGRGNFPDRFSARQFPNYSSELNVNALLLGDSALYLCASSRAQIQETQYFGPGTRLLVL.

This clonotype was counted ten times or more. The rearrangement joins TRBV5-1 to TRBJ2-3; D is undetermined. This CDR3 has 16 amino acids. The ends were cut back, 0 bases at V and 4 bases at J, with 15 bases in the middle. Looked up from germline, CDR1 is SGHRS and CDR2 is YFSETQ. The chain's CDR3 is CASSLVGLGSADTQYF. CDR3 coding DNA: TGCGCCAGCAGCTTGGTTGGATTGGGGTCCGCAGATACGCAGTATTTT.

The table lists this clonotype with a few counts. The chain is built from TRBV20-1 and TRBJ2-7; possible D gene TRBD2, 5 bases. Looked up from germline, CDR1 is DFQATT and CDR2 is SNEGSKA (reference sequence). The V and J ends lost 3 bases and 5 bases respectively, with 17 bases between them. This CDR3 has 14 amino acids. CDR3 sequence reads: CSASGVAFGDEQYF. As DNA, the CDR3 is TGCAGTGCTAGCGGGGTTGCTTTTGGCGACGAGCAGTACTTC.